This is a list of T cell receptor beta chains from one sample in a study of blood T cell repertoires in COVID-19. The assay was immunoSEQ multiplex PCR, and TCRdb's table has in-frame clones only and misses some. The sample holds 100,000 to 150,000 clones; about 70% are singletons and the top ten take roughly 5.5%. The sequenced sample consisted of peripheral blood. These receptors all stem from a man in his 60s with acute or convalescent COVID-19. Each CDR3 is given with its conserved first and last residue. A D gene is named only where the DNA matches it firmly. Clone size is not always given. Where it is, it says once, few, many or a class for expanded clones.

v_gene: TRBV18
abundance: .
d_gene: TRBD1
j_gene: TRBJ2-3
CDR3aa: CASSPRTGSTDTQYF
CDR3nt: TGTGCCAGCTCCCCGAGGACAGGAAGCACAGATACGCAGTATTTT

v_gene: TRBV28
abundance: .
d_gene: .
j_gene: TRBJ1-2
CDR3aa: CASRTGLLYGYTF
CDR3nt: TGTGCCAGCAGAACAGGGCTGCTCTATGGCTACACCTTC

v_gene: TRBV10-1
abundance: .
d_gene: TRBD1
j_gene: TRBJ2-7
CDR3aa: CASRQDRGPYEQYF
CDR3nt: TGCGCCAGCAGGCAAGACAGGGGGCCCTACGAGCAGTACTTC

v_gene: TRBV11-2
abundance: .
d_gene: TRBD2
j_gene: TRBJ2-7
CDR3aa: CASSLLGLAGTYEQYF
CDR3nt: TGTGCCAGCAGCCTCCTAGGACTAGCGGGAACCTACGAGCAGTACTTC

v_gene: TRBV7-2
abundance: .
d_gene: TRBD2
j_gene: TRBJ2-3
CDR3aa: CASSRTSGGGDTQYF
CDR3nt: TGTGCCAGCAGCAGGACTAGCGGGGGGGGTGATACGCAGTATTTT

v_gene: TRBV6-5
abundance: once
d_gene: .
j_gene: TRBJ2-2
CDR3aa: CASSTRGGGGGELFF
CDR3nt: TGTGCCAGCAGTACCCGAGGGGGGGGTGGTGGGGAGCTGTTTTTT

v_gene: TRBV19
abundance: .
d_gene: .
j_gene: TRBJ2-3
CDR3aa: CASMRSASTDTQYF
CDR3nt: TGTGCCAGCATGCGGAGCGCCAGCACAGATACGCAGTATTTT

v_gene: TRBV5-6
abundance: .
d_gene: TRBD1
j_gene: TRBJ2-1
CDR3aa: CASSSRPGQGRNEQFF
CDR3nt: TGTGCCAGCAGCAGCAGACCGGGACAGGGACGAAATGAGCAGTTCTTC

v_gene: TRBV15
abundance: .
d_gene: .
j_gene: TRBJ2-2
CDR3aa: CATSRPDTGELFF
CDR3nt: TGTGCCACCAGCAGACCTGACACCGGGGAGCTGTTTTTT

v_gene: TRBV7-2
abundance: few
d_gene: TRBD1
j_gene: TRBJ1-1
CDR3aa: CASSLVGQGVNTEAFF
CDR3nt: TGTGCCAGCAGCTTAGTAGGACAGGGAGTGAACACTGAAGCTTTCTTT

v_gene: TRBV15
abundance: .
d_gene: TRBD1
j_gene: TRBJ2-7
CDR3aa: CATSRGSGGTYEQYF
CDR3nt: TGTGCCACCAGCAGAGGTTCAGGGGGAACCTACGAGCAGTACTTC

v_gene: TRBV27
abundance: .
d_gene: TRBD2
j_gene: TRBJ2-7
CDR3aa: CASSGLAGGAYEQYF
CDR3nt: TGTGCCAGCTCGGGACTAGCGGGGGGAGCCTACGAGCAGTACTTC

v_gene: TRBV7-2
abundance: .
d_gene: TRBD1
j_gene: TRBJ1-1
CDR3aa: CASSGQGLGEAFF
CDR3nt: TGTGCCAGCAGCGGACAGGGGCTGGGTGAAGCTTTCTTT

v_gene: TRBV19
abundance: .
d_gene: TRBD1
j_gene: TRBJ2-7
CDR3aa: CASSMTGGHEQYF
CDR3nt: TGTGCCAGTAGTATGACAGGGGGCCACGAGCAGTACTTC

v_gene: TRBV5-1
abundance: few
d_gene: TRBD1
j_gene: TRBJ1-6
CDR3aa: CASSSNNRGATSPLHF
CDR3nt: TGCGCCAGCAGCTCGAACAACAGGGGCGCGACTTCACCCCTCCACTTT

v_gene: TRBV6-1
abundance: .
d_gene: .
j_gene: TRBJ1-2
CDR3aa: CATSAVRGSNYGYTF
CDR3nt: TGTGCCACCTCAGCGGTGCGGGGAAGTAACTATGGCTACACCTTC

v_gene: TRBV25-1
abundance: .
d_gene: .
j_gene: TRBJ1-1
CDR3aa: CASTRNMNTEAFF
CDR3nt: TGTGCCAGCACCCGTAATATGAACACTGAAGCTTTCTTT

v_gene: TRBV6-5
abundance: once
d_gene: TRBD1
j_gene: TRBJ1-2
CDR3aa: CASSSSTGGFNGYTF
CDR3nt: TGTGCCAGCAGTTCAAGCACAGGGGGCTTTAATGGCTACACCTTC

v_gene: TRBV29-1
abundance: .
d_gene: TRBD2
j_gene: TRBJ2-7
CDR3aa: CSAGGLAGGEQYF
CDR3nt: TGCAGCGCCGGCGGACTAGCGGGAGGCGAGCAGTACTTC

v_gene: TRBV21-1
abundance: .
d_gene: .
j_gene: TRBJ2-1
CDR3aa: CASTSPSGGNNEQFF
CDR3nt: TGTGCCAGCACCTCCCCCAGCGGGGGTAACAATGAGCAGTTCTTC

v_gene: TRBV6-4
abundance: few
d_gene: .
j_gene: TRBJ1-6
CDR3aa: CASSDSEDSPLHF
CDR3nt: TGTGCCAGCAGTGACTCTGAGGATTCACCCCTCCACTTT

v_gene: TRBV2
abundance: once
d_gene: TRBD2
j_gene: TRBJ2-3
CDR3aa: CASCSGGAQDTQYF
CDR3nt: TGTGCCAGCTGTAGCGGGGGGGCTCAAGATACGCAGTATTTT

v_gene: TRBV2
abundance: .
d_gene: TRBD2
j_gene: TRBJ2-7
CDR3aa: CASSEVQGLVDEQYF
CDR3nt: TGTGCCAGCAGTGAAGTCCAGGGACTAGTGGACGAGCAGTACTTC

v_gene: TRBV23-1
abundance: .
d_gene: .
j_gene: TRBJ2-1
CDR3aa: CASSHSGTRNYNEQFF
CDR3nt: TGCGCCAGCAGTCATTCCGGGACAAGAAACTACAATGAGCAGTTCTTC

v_gene: TRBV10-3
abundance: .
d_gene: TRBD2
j_gene: TRBJ2-1
CDR3aa: CAISASGTSDITGWNEQFF
CDR3nt: TGTGCCATCAGTGCGTCAGGGACTAGCGACATTACCGGGTGGAATGAGCAGTTCTTC

v_gene: TRBV2
abundance: .
d_gene: TRBD1
j_gene: TRBJ1-1
CDR3aa: CASSELGQLNTEAFF
CDR3nt: TGTGCCAGCAGTGAACTGGGACAGTTGAACACTGAAGCTTTCTTT

v_gene: TRBV5-1
abundance: .
d_gene: .
j_gene: TRBJ2-5
CDR3aa: CASRLIANSQETQYF
CDR3nt: TGCGCCAGCAGATTAATAGCGAACTCCCAAGAGACCCAGTACTTC

v_gene: TRBV7-3
abundance: .
d_gene: TRBD2
j_gene: TRBJ2-3
CDR3aa: CASSLGALAGGRDTQYF
CDR3nt: TGTGCCAGCAGCTTGGGCGCTCTAGCGGGGGGAAGGGATACGCAGTATTTT

v_gene: TRBV7-2
abundance: .
d_gene: TRBD2
j_gene: TRBJ2-1
CDR3aa: CASSLAGTSYNEQFF
CDR3nt: TGTGCCAGCAGCTTAGCGGGGACTAGTTACAATGAGCAGTTCTTC

v_gene: TRBV27
abundance: few
d_gene: .
j_gene: TRBJ2-1
CDR3aa: CASRRSSYNEQFF
CDR3nt: TGTGCCAGCAGGCGGAGCTCCTACAATGAGCAGTTCTTC

v_gene: TRBV21-1
abundance: .
d_gene: .
j_gene: TRBJ1-2
CDR3aa: CASSVLGGSGGYTF
CDR3nt: TGTGCCAGCAGCGTCCTAGGGGGCTCGGGTGGCTACACCTTC

v_gene: TRBV10-2
abundance: few
d_gene: .
j_gene: TRBJ1-1
CDR3aa: CASSESGGLGAFF
CDR3nt: TGCGCCAGCAGTGAGTCAGGAGGGCTGGGAGCTTTCTTT

v_gene: TRBV2
abundance: few
d_gene: .
j_gene: TRBJ2-7
CDR3aa: CASSVNGHRVHEQYF
CDR3nt: TGTGCCAGCAGTGTAAACGGACACAGAGTCCACGAGCAGTACTTC

v_gene: TRBV10-2
abundance: .
d_gene: .
j_gene: TRBJ2-7
CDR3aa: CASSPKTSGEQYF
CDR3nt: TGCGCCAGCAGCCCCAAGACTAGTGGCGAGCAGTACTTC

v_gene: TRBV19
abundance: .
d_gene: .
j_gene: TRBJ1-3
CDR3aa: CASSIGTHDYSGNTIYF
CDR3nt: TGTGCCAGTAGTATTGGGACACACGATTACTCTGGAAACACCATATATTTT

v_gene: TRBV27
abundance: few
d_gene: .
j_gene: TRBJ1-2
CDR3aa: CASSLTGTTNYGYTF
CDR3nt: TGTGCCAGCAGTTTAACCGGGACTACCAACTATGGCTACACCTTC

v_gene: TRBV9
abundance: .
d_gene: .
j_gene: TRBJ2-2
CDR3aa: CASSVLQGGPGELFF
CDR3nt: TGTGCCAGCAGCGTACTTCAGGGGGGCCCCGGGGAGCTGTTTTTT

v_gene: TRBV5-1
abundance: .
d_gene: .
j_gene: TRBJ2-2
CDR3aa: CASSLATGNTGELFF
CDR3nt: TGCGCCAGCAGCTTGGCGACAGGGAACACCGGGGAGCTGTTTTTT

v_gene: TRBV9
abundance: once
d_gene: .
j_gene: TRBJ1-6
CDR3aa: CASSARQLHNSPLHF
CDR3nt: TGTGCCAGCAGCGCGAGACAGCTCCATAATTCACCCCTCCACTTT

v_gene: TRBV29-1
abundance: .
d_gene: TRBD1
j_gene: TRBJ2-7
CDR3aa: CSVFIGQGRRGEQYF
CDR3nt: TGCAGCGTATTCATAGGACAGGGTAGACGGGGGGAGCAGTACTTC

v_gene: TRBV2
abundance: .
d_gene: .
j_gene: TRBJ2-3
CDR3aa: CATTRHLSTDTQYF
CDR3nt: TGTGCCACCACACGCCATTTAAGCACAGATACGCAGTATTTT

v_gene: TRBV7-2
abundance: .
d_gene: TRBD1
j_gene: TRBJ2-6
CDR3aa: CASSLRGQTSPGANVLTF
CDR3nt: TGTGCCAGCAGCTTAAGGGGACAGACCTCCCCTGGGGCCAACGTCCTGACTTTC

v_gene: TRBV7-3
abundance: .
d_gene: TRBD2
j_gene: TRBJ2-2
CDR3aa: CASSPGTSGAVLFF
CDR3nt: TGTGCCAGCAGCCCAGGGACTAGCGGGGCGGTCCTGTTTTTT

v_gene: TRBV9
abundance: .
d_gene: TRBD2
j_gene: TRBJ2-1
CDR3aa: CASSILAGASLSYNEQFF
CDR3nt: TGTGCCAGCAGTATACTAGCGGGAGCCAGTCTGTCCTACAATGAGCAGTTCTTC

v_gene: TRBV6-5
abundance: few
d_gene: .
j_gene: TRBJ2-6
CDR3aa: CASRDNRAGANVLTF
CDR3nt: TGTGCCAGCAGGGACAACAGGGCTGGGGCCAACGTCCTGACTTTC

v_gene: TRBV24-1
abundance: .
d_gene: TRBD1
j_gene: TRBJ2-2
CDR3aa: CATSDLRKGAYTGELFF
CDR3nt: TGTGCCACCAGTGATTTGCGAAAGGGGGCGTACACCGGGGAGCTGTTTTTT

v_gene: TRBV25-1
abundance: .
d_gene: .
j_gene: TRBJ1-1
CDR3aa: CASSEYGQGGLTEAFF
CDR3nt: TGTGCCAGCAGTGAATATGGGCAGGGAGGCCTCACTGAAGCTTTCTTT

v_gene: TRBV6-5
abundance: .
d_gene: TRBD2
j_gene: TRBJ2-3
CDR3aa: CASSYSGGRTDTQYF
CDR3nt: TGTGCCAGCAGTTACTCGGGCGGGAGGACAGATACGCAGTATTTT

v_gene: TRBV2
abundance: .
d_gene: .
j_gene: TRBJ1-5
CDR3aa: CASNLNRGSNQPQHF
CDR3nt: TGTGCCAGCAACTTAAATCGGGGGTCAAATCAGCCCCAGCATTTT

v_gene: TRBV23-1
abundance: few
d_gene: .
j_gene: TRBJ2-2
CDR3aa: CASSQSRQTLTNTGELFF
CDR3nt: TGCGCCAGCAGTCAATCTCGACAGACCCTTACGAACACCGGGGAGCTGTTTTTT

v_gene: TRBV5-6
abundance: .
d_gene: .
j_gene: TRBJ1-5
CDR3aa: CASSLDLRTKIAF
CDR3nt: TGTGCCAGCAGCTTGGATCTTAGGACTAAAATAGCCTTT

v_gene: TRBV28
abundance: .
d_gene: .
j_gene: TRBJ1-2
CDR3aa: CASSSSRRATNGYTF
CDR3nt: TGTGCCAGCAGTTCCAGCAGGCGGGCAACGAATGGCTACACCTTC

v_gene: TRBV2
abundance: few
d_gene: .
j_gene: TRBJ1-1
CDR3aa: CASSDSQGFTEAFF
CDR3nt: TGTGCCAGCAGTGACAGCCAGGGATTTACTGAAGCTTTCTTT

v_gene: TRBV7-2
abundance: .
d_gene: TRBD1
j_gene: TRBJ1-2
CDR3aa: CASSPRQGHSDTF
CDR3nt: TGTGCCAGCAGCCCAAGACAGGGGCACAGTGACACCTTC

v_gene: TRBV7-9
abundance: .
d_gene: TRBD1
j_gene: TRBJ1-2
CDR3aa: CASSLEGGGGYTF
CDR3nt: TGTGCCAGCAGCTTAGAAGGGGGCGGTGGCTACACCTTC

v_gene: TRBV28
abundance: .
d_gene: .
j_gene: TRBJ1-4
CDR3aa: CASTGLLGDSNEKLFF
CDR3nt: TGTGCCAGCACGGGACTGTTAGGGGACTCTAATGAAAAACTGTTTTTT

v_gene: TRBV20-1
abundance: .
d_gene: TRBD1
j_gene: TRBJ1-4
CDR3aa: CSASDRGGGNEKLFF
CDR3nt: TGCAGTGCTAGTGACAGGGGAGGGGGGAATGAAAAACTGTTTTTT